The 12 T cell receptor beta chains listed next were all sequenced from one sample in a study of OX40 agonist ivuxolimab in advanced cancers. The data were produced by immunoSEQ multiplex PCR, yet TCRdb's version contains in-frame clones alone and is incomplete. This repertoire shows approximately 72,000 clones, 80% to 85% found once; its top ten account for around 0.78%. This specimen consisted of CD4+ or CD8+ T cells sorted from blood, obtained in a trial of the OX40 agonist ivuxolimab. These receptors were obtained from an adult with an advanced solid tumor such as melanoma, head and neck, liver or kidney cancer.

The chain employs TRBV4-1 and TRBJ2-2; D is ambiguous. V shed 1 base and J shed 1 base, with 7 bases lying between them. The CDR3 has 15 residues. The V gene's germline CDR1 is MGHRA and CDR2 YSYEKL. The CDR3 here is CASSQVSGNTGELFF. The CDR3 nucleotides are TGCGCCAGCAGCCAAGTATCAGGGAACACCGGGGAGCTGTTTTTT.

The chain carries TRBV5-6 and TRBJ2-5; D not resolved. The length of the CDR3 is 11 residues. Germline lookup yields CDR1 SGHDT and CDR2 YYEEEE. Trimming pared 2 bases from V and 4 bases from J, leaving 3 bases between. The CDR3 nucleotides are TGTGCCAGCAGCTTCAGAGAGACCCAGTACTTC. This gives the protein CASSFRETQYF.

The CDR3 bases are TGTGCCAGCAGCCCTAGGAGGACAGGGGAGTTGGAGACCCAGTACTTC. Encoded protein: CASSPRRTGELETQYF. The chain employs TRBV7-9 and TRBJ2-5; TRBD1 aligns across 9 bases. The CDR3 covers 16 residues. CDR1 is SEHNR and CDR2 is FQNEAQ in the germline V gene (reference sequence). Trimming at V came to 5 bases and at J to 5 bases, leaving 12 bases not matched to a gene.

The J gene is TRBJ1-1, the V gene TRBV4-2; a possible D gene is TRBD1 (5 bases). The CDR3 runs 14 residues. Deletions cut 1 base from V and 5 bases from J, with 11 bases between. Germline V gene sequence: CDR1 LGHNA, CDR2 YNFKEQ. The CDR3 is CASSQVSPGTEAFF. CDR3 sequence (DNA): TGTGCCAGCAGCCAAGTGAGTCCAGGGACTGAAGCTTTCTTT.

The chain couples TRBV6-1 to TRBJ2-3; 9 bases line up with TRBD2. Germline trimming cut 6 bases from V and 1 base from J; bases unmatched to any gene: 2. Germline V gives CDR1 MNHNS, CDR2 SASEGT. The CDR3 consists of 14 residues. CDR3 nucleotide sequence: TGTGCCAGCAGCTGGACTAGCGGCACAGATACGCAGTATTTT. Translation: CASSWTSGTDTQYF.

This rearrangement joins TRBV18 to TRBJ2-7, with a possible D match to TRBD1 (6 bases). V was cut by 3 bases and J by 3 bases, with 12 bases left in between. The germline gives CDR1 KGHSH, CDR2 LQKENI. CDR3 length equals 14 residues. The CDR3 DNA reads TGTGCCAGCTCACCTACAGGGAGCTTCTACGAGCAGTACTTC. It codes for CASSPTGSFYEQYF.

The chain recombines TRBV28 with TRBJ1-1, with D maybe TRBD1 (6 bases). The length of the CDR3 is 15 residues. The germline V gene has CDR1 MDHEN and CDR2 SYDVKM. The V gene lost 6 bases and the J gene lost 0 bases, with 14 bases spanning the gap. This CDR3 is CASRLGGQLNTEAFF. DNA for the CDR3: TGTGCCAGCAGGTTAGGGGGGCAGTTGAACACTGAAGCTTTCTTT.

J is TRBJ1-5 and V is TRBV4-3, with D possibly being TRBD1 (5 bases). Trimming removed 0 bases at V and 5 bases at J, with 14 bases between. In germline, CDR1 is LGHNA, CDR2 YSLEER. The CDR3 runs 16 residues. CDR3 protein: CASSQDGTSRYQPQHF. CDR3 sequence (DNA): TGCGCCAGCAGCCAAGATGGGACGAGCCGATATCAGCCCCAGCATTTT.

In DNA, the CDR3 is TGTGCCAGCAGCCCGCTTGGGACAGGACCGACTGAAGCTTTCTTT. Its protein product is CASSPLGTGPTEAFF. The rearrangement links TRBV11-2 to TRBJ1-1; 8 bases line up with TRBD1. The CDR3 is 15 amino acids. From germline, CDR1 is SGHAT and CDR2 FQNNGV. With V trimmed by 5 bases and J by 5 bases, 10 bases remained unmatched.

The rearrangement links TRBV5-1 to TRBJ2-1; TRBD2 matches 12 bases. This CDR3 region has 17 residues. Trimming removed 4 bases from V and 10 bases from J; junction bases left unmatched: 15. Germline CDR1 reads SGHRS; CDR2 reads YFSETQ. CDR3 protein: CASSPAESSGGAQEQFF. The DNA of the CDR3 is TGCGCCAGCAGCCCGGCGGAGTCTAGCGGGGGGGCACAGGAGCAGTTCTTC.

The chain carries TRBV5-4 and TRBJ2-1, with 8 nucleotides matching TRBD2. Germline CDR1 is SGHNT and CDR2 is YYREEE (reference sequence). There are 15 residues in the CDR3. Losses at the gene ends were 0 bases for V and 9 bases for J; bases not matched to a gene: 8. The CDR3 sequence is CASSLAERGRGEQFF. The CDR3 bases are TGTGCCAGCAGCTTGGCAGAGCGGGGGCGGGGTGAGCAGTTCTTC.

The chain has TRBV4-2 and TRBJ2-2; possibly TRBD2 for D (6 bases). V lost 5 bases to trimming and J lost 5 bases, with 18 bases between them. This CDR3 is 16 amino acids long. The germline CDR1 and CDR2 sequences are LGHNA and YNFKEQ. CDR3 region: CASSAPGLSKTGELFF. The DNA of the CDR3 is TGTGCCAGCAGCGCCCCCGGACTATCTAAAACCGGGGAGCTGTTTTTT.